Presented here are 17 T cell receptor beta chains from one specimen sequenced in a study of T cells in Graves' hyperthyroidism and ophthalmopathy. Authors of the study amplified TCR beta CDR3 regions from RNA transcripts. The primer set for the first-round RT-PCR of the TCR CDR3 was HTBI. From the multiplex PCR reads, TCRdb called clonotypes with MiXCR, one entry per CDR3 protein. The table records tens of thousands of distinct CDR3 sequences, around half of them present only once. The sequencing sample was made of blood. The receptors shown here come from a woman in her forties or fifties with Graves' hyperthyroidism that later progressed to Graves' ophthalmopathy.

This clonotype was seen ten or more times. The chain has TRBV12-3 or TRBV12-4 and TRBJ2-5; TRBD1 is a possible D gene (5 bases). This CDR3 comprises 14 residues. The V end lost 10 bases, the J end lost 2 bases, and 17 bases lay between the germline ends. The CDR3 bases are TGTGCCACCAGGAAAGGGGCAGGGCAAGAGACCCAGTACTTC. This codes for CATRKGAGQETQYF.

The chain combines TRBV6-5 with TRBJ2-7; 7 bases line up with TRBD1. The CDR3 sequence is 16 residues long. Germline V gene lookup returns CDR1 MNHEY and CDR2 SVGAGI. Trimming removed 6 bases from V and 3 bases from J; junction bases left unmatched: 14. CDR3 region: CASSRRQGDTFYEQYF. In nucleotides, the CDR3 is TGTGCCAGCAGCCGCAGACAGGGCGACACTTTCTACGAGCAGTACTTC.

The chain carries TRBV10-1 and TRBJ2-5, with D perhaps matching TRBD1 (6 bases). The CDR3 is made up of 14 amino acids. Germline V gene data show CDR1 as WNHNN and CDR2 as SYGVQD (reference sequence). With 2 bases removed from V and 0 bases from J, the gap between germline ends came to 7 bases. The CDR3 loop is CASSEEGDQETQYF. In DNA form, the CDR3 reads TGCGCCAGCAGTGAGGAGGGGGACCAAGAGACCCAGTACTTC.

This clonotype was seen many times. As DNA, the CDR3 is TGCGCCAGCAGCCCCGACGGGCCCCACTCTGGAAACACCATATATTTT. Translated, it gives CASSPDGPHSGNTIYF. The chain carries TRBV5-1 and TRBJ1-3; D unclear. Germline V gives CDR1 SGHRS, CDR2 YFSETQ. This CDR3 has 16 residues. V was shortened by 4 bases and J by 0 bases, with 14 bases between the two germline ends.

This clonotype was counted many times. Written as DNA, the CDR3 is TGTGCCAGCAGCGCCCTAGCGACAAGCACAGATACGCAGTATTTT. This codes for CASSALATSTDTQYF. The chain carries TRBV11-3 and TRBJ2-3; the D gene is possibly TRBD2 (6 bases). The CDR3 totals 15 residues. The ends were cut back, 5 bases at V and 0 bases at J, with 12 bases in the middle. CDR1 is SGHNT, CDR2 YENEEA, per germline.

The CDR3 region is CSDSLAAGQETQYF. The CDR3 DNA sequence: TGCAGCGACTCACTAGCGGCCGGTCAGGAGACCCAGTACTTC. V is TRBV29-1 and J is TRBJ2-5; 8 nucleotides match TRBD2. CDR1 and CDR2 from the germline V gene are SQVTM and ANQGSEA. Trimming at V came to 7 bases and at J to 5 bases, leaving 12 bases not matched to a gene. CDR3 size: 14 residues. Combining the CDR3 with reference TRBV29-1 and TRBJ2-5 gives the whole variable domain SAVISQKPSRDICQRGTSLTIQCQVDSQVTMMFWYRQQPGQSLTLIATANQGSEATYESGFVIDKFPISRPNLTFSTLTVSNMSPEDSSIYLCSDSLAAGQETQYFGPGTRLLVL.

As for this clonotype: A much larger clonotype is one base distant, so this may be a read error. The rearrangement joins TRBV11-3 to TRBJ2-5; tentative D call: TRBD1 (6 bases). This CDR3 region has 14 residues. The germline CDR1 and CDR2 sequences are SGHNT and YENEEA. Here the CDR3 reads CASSRLGAQEAQYF. The CDR3 DNA reads as TGTGCCAGCAGCCGCCTGGGGGCCCAAGAGGCCCAGTACTTC.

The V gene is TRBV14, the J gene TRBJ1-5, with no clear D. The length of the CDR3 is 12 residues. V was pared by 0 bases and J by 9 bases, with 6 bases between. Germline CDR1 SGHDN, CDR2 FVKESK. The CDR3, as DNA: TGTGCCAGCAGCCAAGACCTGATGCCCCAGCATTTT. It specifies CASSQDLMPQHF.

In its sample, this clonotype is medium-sized. The chain uses TRBV20-1 and TRBJ2-5; 7 nucleotides agree with TRBD1. CDR3 length: 13 amino acids. Germline loops: CDR1 DFQATT, CDR2 SNEGSKA (reference sequence). V lost 1 base, J lost 7 bases, and 6 bases stayed unmatched. The CDR3 protein is CSARAQGVVTQYF. The CDR3 nucleotides are TGCAGTGCTAGAGCTCAGGGGGTGGTGACCCAGTACTTC.

This clonotype occurred many times. The V gene is TRBV6-5, the J gene TRBJ2-7; D gene unclear. The germline V gene encodes CDR1 MNHEY and CDR2 SVGAGI. The V gene lost 8 bases and the J gene lost 0 bases, with 8 bases spanning the gap. CDR3 size: 12 residues. The CDR3 is CASVGNSYEQYF. DNA of the CDR3: TGTGCCAGCGTGGGAAACTCCTACGAGCAGTACTTC.

This clonotype was counted a single time. This chain connects TRBV27 to TRBJ1-1; D might be TRBD1 (5 bases). Trimming stripped 4 bases from V and 8 bases from J, with 23 bases between. CDR3 length: 16 residues. The germline V gene encodes CDR1 MNHEY and CDR2 SMNVEV (reference sequence). The CDR3 DNA reads TGTGCCAGCAGTTACCAAAAGGGACGAGCTAGCACGGAAGCTTTCTTT. Its protein is CASSYQKGRASTEAFF.

The chain couples TRBV19 to TRBJ2-7, with 9 bases that match TRBD1. Germline CDR1 is LNHDA and CDR2 is SQIVND (reference sequence). The CDR3 is 14 amino acids. V lost 7 bases to trimming and J lost 2 bases; unmatched junction nucleotides: 6. The CDR3 nucleotides are TGTGCCAGTAACTCCGGGACAGGGCCCTACGAGCAGTACTTC. Encoded protein: CASNSGTGPYEQYF.

This clonotype was observed at least ten times. The rearrangement uses TRBV9 and TRBJ1-3; weak D call: TRBD1 (5 bases). The CDR3 loop spans 17 amino acids. Germline values: CDR1 SGDLS, CDR2 YYNGEE. V lost 0 bases and J lost 0, with 13 bases in between. CDR3 sequence (DNA): TGTGCCAGCAGCGTAGCCGCCGGGGCCTACTCTGGAAACACCATATATTTT. Translation gives CASSVAAGAYSGNTIYF. The entire variable domain, with the rest obtained from reference TRBV9 and TRBJ1-3, is as follows: DSGVTQTPKHLITATGQRVTLRCSPRSGDLSVYWYQQSLDQGLQFLIQYYNGEERAKGNILERFSAQQFPDLHSELNLSSLELGDSALYFCASSVAAGAYSGNTIYFGEGSWLTVV.

The V call is TRBV9, the J call TRBJ2-7; 7 positions agree with TRBD1. The CDR3 length is 14 residues. With 5 bases clipped from V and 2 bases from J, the junction kept 7 bases outside the gene matches. The germline V gene has CDR1 SGDLS and CDR2 YYNGEE. The DNA for the CDR3 is TGTGCCAGCAGTTTAGGGGACAGCGCCTACGAGCAGTACTTC. It translates to CASSLGDSAYEQYF.

Of note for this clonotype: One end of the junction does not line up with germline, which may come from a read error. DNA for the CDR3: TGCGCCAGCAGCCCTGGGGGGGTTTCCGTGAACACGGAAGCTTTCTTT. Amino acid sequence: CASSPGGVSVNTEAFF. The V and J genes are TRBV5-1 and TRBJ1-1; TRBD1 is a possible D gene (5 bases). The CDR3 totals 16 residues. Germline CDR1 is SGHRS and CDR2 is YFSETQ.

There are many counts of this clonotype. The J gene is TRBJ1-3, the V gene TRBV9, with D possibly matching TRBD1 (5 bases). The germline V gene encodes CDR1 SGDLS and CDR2 YYNGEE. This CDR3 is 13 amino acids long. Trimming removed 0 bases at V and 4 bases at J, with 5 bases between. For the CDR3, the DNA is TGTGCCAGCAGCGTAGGACAGGGAAACACCATATATTTT. This translates into CASSVGQGNTIYF.

V is TRBV2 and J is TRBJ2-7; 12 bases match TRBD1. The CDR3 spans 13 residues. V was clipped by 6 bases and J by 5 bases; unmatched bases: 2. CDR1 and CDR2 (germline): SNHLY, FYNNEI. The CDR3 sequence: CASRGQGAHEQYF. CDR3 nucleotide sequence: TGTGCCAGCAGGGGACAGGGGGCACACGAGCAGTACTTC. Filled out from reference TRBV2 and TRBJ2-7, the complete variable domain reads EPEVTQTPSHQVTQMGQEVILRCVPISNHLYFYWYRQILGQKVEFLVSFYNNEISEKSEIFDDQFSVERPDGSNFTLKIRSTKLEDSAMYFCASRGQGAHEQYFGPGTRLTVT.